The 5 T cell receptor beta chains below come from one sample, sequenced in a study of blood T cell repertoires in COVID-19. Sequencing was performed with immunoSEQ multiplex PCR; in TCRdb, only in-frame clones are kept and a portion is missing. The table includes roughly 290,000 clones, nearly 90% detected once. The specimen sequenced was PBMCs or T cells enriched from blood (not recorded which). Receptor source: a young woman with acute COVID-19.

The V and J genes are TRBV4-1 and TRBJ2-7; 11 positions match TRBD2. This CDR3 spans 17 amino acids. The V gene end was trimmed by 1 base and the J gene end by 1 base; junction bases not matched to a gene: 6. CDR1 and CDR2 from the germline V gene are MGHRA and YSYEKL. The CDR3 coding sequence is TGCGCCAGCAGCCAAGCAACGACTAGCGGGATTTCCTACGAGCAGTACTTC. Encoded protein: CASSQATTSGISYEQYF.

This clone came up a few times. The chain couples TRBV11-2 to TRBJ2-3, with 7 bases fitting TRBD1. CDR1 is SGHAT and CDR2 is FQNNGV in the germline V gene. The CDR3 contains 16 residues. The V gene end was trimmed by 5 bases and the J gene end by 1 base; junction bases not matched to a gene: 9. CDR3 bases: TGTGCCAGCAGCCCTGGGACAGTGTCCCGCACAGATACGCAGTATTTT. It encodes CASSPGTVSRTDTQYF.

The V call is TRBV7-9, the J call TRBJ1-6; TRBD1 matches 7 bases. Germline CDR1 is SEHNR and CDR2 is FQNEAQ (reference sequence). The CDR3 consists of 15 residues. The V segment lost 1 base and the J segment 7 bases; nucleotides outside the gene matches: 4. The DNA of the CDR3 is TGTGCCAGCAGCTTAGGCGACAGGGTGAATTCACCCCTCCACTTT. Its protein is CASSLGDRVNSPLHF.

The chain combines TRBV7-9 with TRBJ1-1, with D possibly being TRBD1 (5 bases). Germline CDR1 reads SEHNR; CDR2 reads FQNEAQ (reference sequence). V was clipped by 1 base and J by 6 bases, with 12 bases between them. The CDR3 spans 14 residues. The DNA for the CDR3 is TGTGCCAGCAGCTTAGTTGCCATAGGGGCTGAAGCTTTCTTT. Its protein is CASSLVAIGAEAFF.

The V gene is TRBV6-5, the J gene TRBJ2-7; maybe TRBD1 (5 bases). CDR3 size: 11 residues. CDR1 and CDR2 from the germline V gene are MNHEY and SVGAGI. V lost 7 bases and J 4 bases, leaving 8 bases between the germline ends. CDR3 bases: TGTGCCAGCAAAGACAGATACGAGCAGTACTTC. Encoded protein: CASKDRYEQYF.